This TCR beta chain was documented in a study of T cells after yellow fever vaccination. This clonotype was detected only a few times. The CDR3 runs 14 residues. V lost 3 bases to trimming and J lost 7 bases; unmatched junction nucleotides: 5. Germline V gives CDR1 KGHSH, CDR2 LQKENI. The 5'RACE template-switching step produced TCR cDNA and added a universal primer site and UMIs. TCRdb re-derived calls from the 5' RACE reads in MiXCR, one entry per CDR3 protein. The repertoire holds a few hundred thousand distinct CDR3 sequences, roughly 4% seen once, with about 22% in the top ten. V gene TRBV18 combines with J gene TRBJ1-5, with 8 nucleotides matching TRBD1. The sequencing here drew on PBMCs, taken 5 days after the yellow fever booster vaccination. The sequence was collected from a man aged 18 to 30 who received the YFV17D yellow fever vaccine. The CDR3 protein is CASSPNQGAQPQHF. CDR3 in DNA: TGTGCCAGCTCACCTAACCAGGGGGCACAGCCCCAGCATTTT.